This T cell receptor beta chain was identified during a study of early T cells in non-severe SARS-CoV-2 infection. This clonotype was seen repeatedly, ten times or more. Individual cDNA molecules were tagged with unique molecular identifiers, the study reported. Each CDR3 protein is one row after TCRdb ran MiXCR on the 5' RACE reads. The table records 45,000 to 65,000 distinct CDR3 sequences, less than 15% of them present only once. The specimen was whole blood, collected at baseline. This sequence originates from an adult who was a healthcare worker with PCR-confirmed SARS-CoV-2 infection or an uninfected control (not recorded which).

This CDR3 is CASKREREETQYF. In nucleotides, the CDR3 is TGTGCCAGCAAACGGGAAAGGGAAGAGACCCAGTACTTC. This rearrangement joins TRBV7-2 to TRBJ2-5; possible D gene TRBD2, 5 bases. The germline V gene encodes CDR1 SGHTA and CDR2 FQGNSA. The length of the CDR3 is 13 residues. V gave up 7 bases and J gave up 3 bases, with 12 bases separating them.